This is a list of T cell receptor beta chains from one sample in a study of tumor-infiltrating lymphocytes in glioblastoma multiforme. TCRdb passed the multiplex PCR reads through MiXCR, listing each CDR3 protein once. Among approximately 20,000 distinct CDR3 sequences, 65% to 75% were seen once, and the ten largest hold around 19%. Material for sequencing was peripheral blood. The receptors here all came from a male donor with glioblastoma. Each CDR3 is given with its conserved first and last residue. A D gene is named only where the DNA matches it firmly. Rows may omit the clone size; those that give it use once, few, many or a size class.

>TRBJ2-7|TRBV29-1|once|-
CSVEGRQQASYEQYF
TGCAGCGTTGAAGGGAGACAGCAAGCGTCCTACGAGCAGTACTTC
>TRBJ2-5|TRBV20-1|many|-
CSARLDYQETQYF
TGCAGTGCTCGACTAGACTACCAAGAGACCCAGTACTTC
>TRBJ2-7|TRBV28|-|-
CASTTGEAGSYGQYF
TGTGCCAGCACCACAGGAGAGGCCGGCTCCTACGGGCAGTACTTC
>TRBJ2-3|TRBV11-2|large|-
CASSDSSVGDTQYF
TGTGCCAGCAGCGATTCTAGCGTTGGAGATACGCAGTATTTT
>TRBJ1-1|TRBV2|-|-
CASSIMEAGNTEASF
TGTGCTAGCAGCATAATGGAAGCGGGAAACACTGAAGCTTCCTTT
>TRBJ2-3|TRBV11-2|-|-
CASSLDPANTSTDIQYF
TGTGCCAGCAGCTTAGATCCCGCAAACACTAGCACAGATATACAGTATTTT
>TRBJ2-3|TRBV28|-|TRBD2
CASSTPGLGDTQYF
TGTGCCAGCAGTACACCGGGACTAGGAGATACGCAGTATTTT
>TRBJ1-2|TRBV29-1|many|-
CSVDLKDDYGYTF
TGCAGCGTTGATCTTAAGGACGACTATGGCTACACCTTC
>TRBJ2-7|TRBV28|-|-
CASSGQGRTYEQYF
TGTGCCAGCAGTGGGCAGGGCCGAACCTACGAGCAGTACTTC
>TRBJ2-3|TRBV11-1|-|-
CASSFLQGHSTDTQYF
TGTGCCAGCAGCTTTCTCCAGGGCCACAGCACAGATACGCAGTATTTT
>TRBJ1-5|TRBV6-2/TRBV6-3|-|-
CATGYSNQPQHF
TGTGCCACGGGATATAGCAATCAGCCCCAGCATTTT
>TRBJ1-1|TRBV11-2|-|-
CAISLSVMNTEAYF
TGTGCCATCAGCTTATCGGTGATGAACACTGAAGCTTACTTT
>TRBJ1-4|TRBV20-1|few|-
CSARDLRGDWEKLFF
TGCAGTGCTAGAGATTTAAGGGGCGACTGGGAAAAACTGTTTTTT
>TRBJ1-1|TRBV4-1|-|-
CTSSPRQVNTEAFF
TGCACCAGCAGCCCTAGACAGGTGAACACCGAAGCTTTCTTT
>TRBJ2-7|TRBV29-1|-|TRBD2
CSVVPLAGPLEQYF
TGCAGCGTTGTGCCCCTAGCGGGCCCTTTAGAGCAGTACTTC
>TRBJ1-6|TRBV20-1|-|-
CSAGARGALHF
TGCAGTGCTGGGGCCAGGGGAGCCCTCCACTTT
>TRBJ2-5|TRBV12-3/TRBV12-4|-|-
CASSWQPETQYF
TGTGCCAGCAGTTGGCAGCCAGAGACCCAGTACTTC
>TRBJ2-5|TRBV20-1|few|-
CSARSGADLETQYF
TGCAGTGCTAGATCAGGGGCTGATTTGGAGACCCAGTACTTC
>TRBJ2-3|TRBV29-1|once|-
CSVGGRETDMQYF
TGCAGCGTTGGAGGCAGGGAGACAGATATGCAGTATTTT
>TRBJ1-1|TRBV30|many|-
CAYLGNTEAFF
TGTGCCTACCTAGGCAACACTGAAGCTTTCTTT
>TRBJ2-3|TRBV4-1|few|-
CPSSQDPSTDTQYF
TGCCCCAGCAGCCAAGATCCCAGCACAGATACGCAGTATTTT
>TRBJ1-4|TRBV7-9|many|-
CAARQEGDEKLFF
TGTGCCGCCCGTCAAGAGGGAGACGAAAAACTGTTTTTT